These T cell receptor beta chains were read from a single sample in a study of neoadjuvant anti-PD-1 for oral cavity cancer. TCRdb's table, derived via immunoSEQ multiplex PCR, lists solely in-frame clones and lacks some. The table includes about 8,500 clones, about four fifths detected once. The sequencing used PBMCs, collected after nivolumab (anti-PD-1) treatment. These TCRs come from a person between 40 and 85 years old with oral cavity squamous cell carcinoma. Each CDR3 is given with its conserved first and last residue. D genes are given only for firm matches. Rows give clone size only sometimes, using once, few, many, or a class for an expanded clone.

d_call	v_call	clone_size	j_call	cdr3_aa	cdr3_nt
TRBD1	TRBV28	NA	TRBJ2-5	CASTSGGYDGETQYF	TGTGCCAGCACCTCAGGGGGTTACGATGGGGAGACCCAGTACTTC
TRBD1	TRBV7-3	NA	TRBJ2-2	CASSLTGLTGELFF	TGTGCCAGCAGCTTGACAGGGTTGACCGGGGAGCTGTTTTTT
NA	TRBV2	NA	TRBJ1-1	CASSDTVNTEAFF	TGTGCCAGCAGTGATACAGTGAACACTGAAGCTTTCTTT
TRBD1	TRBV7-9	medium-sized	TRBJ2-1	CASSLTQGDYNEQFF	TGTGCCAGCAGCTTAACGCAGGGGGACTACAATGAGCAGTTCTTC
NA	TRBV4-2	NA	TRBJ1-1	CASSQDPIGNTEAFF	TGTGCCAGCAGCCAAGATCCGATTGGAAACACTGAAGCTTTCTTT
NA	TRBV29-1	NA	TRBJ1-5	CSVTQENNQPQHF	TGCAGCGTCACACAGGAGAACAATCAGCCCCAGCATTTT
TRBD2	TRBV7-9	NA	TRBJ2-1	CASSLGGREQFF	TGTGCCAGCAGCTTAGGCGGGAGGGAGCAGTTCTTC
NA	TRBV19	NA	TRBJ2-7	CASRGRGGYEQYF	TGTGCCAGTAGGGGCAGGGGTGGGTACGAGCAGTACTTC
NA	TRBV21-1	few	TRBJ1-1	CASSKGGLWNTEAFF	TGTGCCAGCAGCAAAGGGGGACTGTGGAACACTGAAGCTTTCTTT
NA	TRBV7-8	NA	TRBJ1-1	CASSVIQSNTEAFF	TGTGCCAGCAGCGTAATCCAGAGCAACACTGAAGCTTTCTTT
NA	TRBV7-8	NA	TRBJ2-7	CASTFGQSYEQYF	TGTGCCAGCACCTTCGGACAGTCCTACGAGCAGTACTTC
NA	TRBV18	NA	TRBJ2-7	CASSPVRTSTYEQYF	TGTGCCAGCTCACCAGTAAGAACTAGTACCTACGAGCAGTACTTC
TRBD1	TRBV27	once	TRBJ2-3	CASSLLGTGSSDTQYF	TGTGCCAGCAGTTTACTAGGGACAGGGTCTTCAGATACGCAGTATTTT
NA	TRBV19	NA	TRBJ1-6	CASSQFGTPSSYNSPLHF	TGTGCCAGTAGTCAATTCGGGACACCCAGCTCCTATAATTCACCCCTCCACTTT
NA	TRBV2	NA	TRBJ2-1	CASNGVGDNEQFF	TGTGCCAGCAACGGGGTCGGCGACAATGAGCAGTTCTTC
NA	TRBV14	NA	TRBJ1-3	CASSQAAFSGNTIYF	TGTGCCAGCAGCCAAGCGGCGTTCTCTGGAAACACCATATATTTT
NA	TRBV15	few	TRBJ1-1	CATSRDPRFNTEAFF	TGTGCCACCAGCAGGGACCCGAGGTTTAACACTGAAGCTTTCTTT
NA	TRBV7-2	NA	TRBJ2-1	CASSSPVFNEQFF	TGTGCCAGCAGCTCACCAGTCTTCAATGAGCAGTTCTTC
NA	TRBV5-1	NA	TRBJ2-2	CASSLLRGDTGELFF	TGCGCCAGCAGCTTGCTGAGAGGGGACACCGGGGAGCTGTTTTTT
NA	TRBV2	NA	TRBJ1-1	CASSDPGRTEAFF	TGTGCCAGCAGTGATCCCGGACGGACTGAAGCTTTCTTT
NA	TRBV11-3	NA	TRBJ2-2	CASSPRVGELFF	TGTGCCAGCAGCCCGAGAGTCGGGGAGCTGTTTTTT
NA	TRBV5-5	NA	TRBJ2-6	CASIADSGANVLTF	TGTGCCAGCATCGCGGATTCTGGGGCCAACGTCCTGACTTTC
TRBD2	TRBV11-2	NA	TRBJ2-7	CASSLVLAGHEQYF	TGTGCCAGCAGCTTAGTACTAGCGGGCCACGAGCAGTACTTC
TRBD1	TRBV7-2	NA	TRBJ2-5	CASTLVDRAQETQYF	TGTGCCAGCACTCTAGTAGACAGGGCCCAAGAGACCCAGTACTTC
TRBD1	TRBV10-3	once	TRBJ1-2	CALYRGAYYGYTF	TGTGCCCTTTACAGGGGCGCCTACTATGGCTACACCTTC